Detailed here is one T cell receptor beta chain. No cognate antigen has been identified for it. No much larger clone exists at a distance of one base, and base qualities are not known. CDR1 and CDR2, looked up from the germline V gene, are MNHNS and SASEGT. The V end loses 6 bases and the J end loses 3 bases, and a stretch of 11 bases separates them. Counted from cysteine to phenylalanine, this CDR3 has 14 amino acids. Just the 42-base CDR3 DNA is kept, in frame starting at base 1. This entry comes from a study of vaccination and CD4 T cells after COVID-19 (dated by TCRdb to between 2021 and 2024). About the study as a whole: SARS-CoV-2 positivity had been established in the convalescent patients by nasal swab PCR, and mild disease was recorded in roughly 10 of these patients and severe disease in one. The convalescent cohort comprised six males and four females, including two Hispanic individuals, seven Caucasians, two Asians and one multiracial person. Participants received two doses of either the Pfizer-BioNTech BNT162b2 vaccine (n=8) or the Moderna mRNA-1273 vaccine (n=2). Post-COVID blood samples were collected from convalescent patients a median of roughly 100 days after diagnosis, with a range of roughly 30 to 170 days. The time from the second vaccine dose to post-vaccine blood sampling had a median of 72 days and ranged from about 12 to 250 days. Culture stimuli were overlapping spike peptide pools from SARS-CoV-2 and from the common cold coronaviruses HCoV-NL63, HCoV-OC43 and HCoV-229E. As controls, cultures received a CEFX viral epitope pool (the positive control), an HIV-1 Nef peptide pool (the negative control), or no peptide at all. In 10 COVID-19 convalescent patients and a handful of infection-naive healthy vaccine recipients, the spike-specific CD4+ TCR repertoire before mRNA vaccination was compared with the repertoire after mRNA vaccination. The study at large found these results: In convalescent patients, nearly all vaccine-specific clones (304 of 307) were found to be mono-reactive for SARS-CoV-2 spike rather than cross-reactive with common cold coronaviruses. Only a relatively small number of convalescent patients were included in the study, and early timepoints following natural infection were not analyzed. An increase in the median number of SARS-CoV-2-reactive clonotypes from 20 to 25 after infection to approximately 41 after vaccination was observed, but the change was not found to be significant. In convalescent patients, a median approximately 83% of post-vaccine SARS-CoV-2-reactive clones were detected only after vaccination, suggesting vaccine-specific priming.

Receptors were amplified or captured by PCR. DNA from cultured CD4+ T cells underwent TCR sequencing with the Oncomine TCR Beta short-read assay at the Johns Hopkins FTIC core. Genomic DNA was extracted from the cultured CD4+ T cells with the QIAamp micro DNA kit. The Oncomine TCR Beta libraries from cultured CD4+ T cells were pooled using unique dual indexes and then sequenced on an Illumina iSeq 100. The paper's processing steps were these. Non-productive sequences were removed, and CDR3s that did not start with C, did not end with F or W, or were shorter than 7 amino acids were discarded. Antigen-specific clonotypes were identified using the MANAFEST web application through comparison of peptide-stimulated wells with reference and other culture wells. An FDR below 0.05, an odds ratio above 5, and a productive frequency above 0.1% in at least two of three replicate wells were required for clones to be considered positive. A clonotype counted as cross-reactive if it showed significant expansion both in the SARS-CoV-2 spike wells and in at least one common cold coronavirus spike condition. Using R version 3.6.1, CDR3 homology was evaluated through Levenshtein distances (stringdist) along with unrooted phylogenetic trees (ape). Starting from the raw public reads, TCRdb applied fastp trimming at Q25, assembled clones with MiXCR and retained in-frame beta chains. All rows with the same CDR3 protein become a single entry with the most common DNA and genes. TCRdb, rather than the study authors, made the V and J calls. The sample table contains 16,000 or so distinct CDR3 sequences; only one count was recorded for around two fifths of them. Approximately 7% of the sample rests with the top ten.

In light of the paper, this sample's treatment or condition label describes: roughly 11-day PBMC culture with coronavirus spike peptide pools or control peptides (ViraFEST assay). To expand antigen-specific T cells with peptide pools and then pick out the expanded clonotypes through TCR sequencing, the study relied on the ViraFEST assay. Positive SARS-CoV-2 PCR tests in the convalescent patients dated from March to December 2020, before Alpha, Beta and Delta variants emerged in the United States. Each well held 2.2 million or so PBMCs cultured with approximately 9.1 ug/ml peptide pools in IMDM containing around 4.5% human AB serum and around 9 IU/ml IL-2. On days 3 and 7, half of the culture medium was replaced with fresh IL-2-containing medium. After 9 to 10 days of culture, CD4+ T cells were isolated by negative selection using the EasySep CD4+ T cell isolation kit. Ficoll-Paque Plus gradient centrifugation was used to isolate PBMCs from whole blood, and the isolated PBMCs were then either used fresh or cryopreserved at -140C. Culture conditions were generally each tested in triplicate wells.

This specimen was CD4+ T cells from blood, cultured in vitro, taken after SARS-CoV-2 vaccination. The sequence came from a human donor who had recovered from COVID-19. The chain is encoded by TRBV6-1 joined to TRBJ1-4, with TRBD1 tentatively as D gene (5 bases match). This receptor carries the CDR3 CASRRRQSNEKLFF. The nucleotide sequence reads TGTGCCAGCAGACGTCGACAGTCTAATGAAAAACTGTTTTTT.